These 30 T cell receptor beta chains were sequenced from one sample in a study of T cells in Graves' hyperthyroidism and ophthalmopathy. Amplification targeted TCR beta CDR3 regions from RNA transcripts. Primed by the HTBI set, a first-round RT-PCR was run on the TCR CDR3. TCRdb used MiXCR to reprocess the multiplex PCR reads, holding one entry per CDR3 protein. The sample yields 600,000 or so distinct CDR3 sequences, roughly 14% seen once. The sequenced sample consisted of blood. All receptors derive from a woman in her fifties or sixties with Graves' ophthalmopathy.

This clonotype was seen at least ten times. This rearrangement joins TRBV5-1 to TRBJ2-3, with D unresolved. The CDR3 consists of 12 residues. V shed 1 base and J shed 4 bases, with 4 bases lying between them. Per the germline V gene, CDR1 is SGHRS and CDR2 is YFSETQ. The CDR3 reads CASSLHADTQYF. The DNA for the CDR3 is TGCGCCAGCAGCTTGCATGCAGATACGCAGTATTTT.

The chain links TRBV4-3 to TRBJ2-1; D not resolved. The CDR3 is 14 residues long. Deletions cut 0 bases from V and 6 bases from J, with 9 bases between. Germline CDR1 LGHNA, CDR2 YSLEER. For the CDR3, the DNA is TGCGCCAGCAGCCAAGATGGCGGTTCCAATGAGCAGTTCTTC. Translated: CASSQDGGSNEQFF.

The gene calls are TRBV9 and TRBJ1-1; 9 nucleotides align to TRBD1. This CDR3 is built from 17 residues. With V trimmed by 0 bases and J by 1 base, 7 bases remained unmatched. Germline V lookup: CDR1 SGDLS, CDR2 YYNGEE. CDR3 in amino acids: CASSVAPGTGQNTEAFF. The CDR3 DNA sequence: TGTGCCAGCAGCGTAGCACCGGGGACAGGGCAGAACACTGAAGCTTTCTTT. The full variable domain, its missing parts supplied by reference TRBV9 and TRBJ1-1, is DSGVTQTPKHLITATGQRVTLRCSPRSGDLSVYWYQQSLDQGLQFLIQYYNGEERAKGNILERFSAQQFPDLHSELNLSSLELGDSALYFCASSVAPGTGQNTEAFFGQGTRLTVV.

This clonotype was seen ten or more times. The rearrangement uses TRBV30 and TRBJ1-3; no firm D call. CDR1 is GTSNPN, CDR2 SVGIG, per germline (reference sequence). V was pared by 1 base and J by 0 bases, with 10 bases between. This CDR3 has 15 residues. The chain's CDR3 is CAWSASRSSGNTIYF. In DNA, the CDR3 is TGTGCCTGGAGTGCATCGCGCTCCTCTGGAAACACCATATATTTT.

This clonotype was seen ten or more times. This chain connects TRBV12-3 or TRBV12-4 to TRBJ1-1; 10 positions match TRBD1. The CDR3 runs to 17 residues. Losses at the gene ends were 5 bases for V and 0 bases for J; bases not matched to a gene: 9. The CDR3 DNA follows: TGTGCCAGCAGTCCGACAGGGGGCAGATCTTTGAACACTGAAGCTTTCTTT. Its protein is CASSPTGGRSLNTEAFF.

This clonotype was counted ten times or more. The chain has TRBV27 and TRBJ2-7, with D tentatively TRBD2 (6 bases). From germline, CDR1 is MNHEY and CDR2 SMNVEV (reference sequence). The CDR3 sequence is 16 residues long. V lost 0 bases, J lost 3 bases, and 15 bases lay in between. The CDR3 reads CASSLSLANTIYEQYF. CDR3 nucleotides: TGTGCCAGCAGTTTATCACTAGCCAATACAATCTACGAGCAGTACTTC.

This clonotype has a count of ten or more. This chain links TRBV13 with TRBJ1-1; 7 nucleotides align to TRBD1. The CDR3 loop spans 15 amino acids. Germline trimming cut 4 bases from V and 3 bases from J; bases unmatched to any gene: 8. From germline, CDR1 is PRHDT and CDR2 FYEKMQ (reference sequence). CDR3 sequence reads: CASSSSDRLDTEAFF. CDR3 nucleotide sequence: TGTGCCAGCAGCTCTTCGGACAGGTTAGACACTGAAGCTTTCTTT.

There are many counts of this clonotype. This chain links TRBV7-8 with TRBJ2-1; TRBD1 is a possible D gene (6 bases). Looked up from germline, CDR1 is SGHVS and CDR2 is FQNEAQ. The V and J ends lost 4 bases and 5 bases respectively, with 21 bases between them. This CDR3 region has 17 residues. The CDR3 protein is CASSSKAGSGVNNEQFF. DNA for the CDR3: TGTGCCAGCAGCTCCAAGGCTGGGTCAGGGGTAAACAATGAGCAGTTCTTC.

This clonotype was observed a few times. The chain recombines TRBV19 with TRBJ2-1, with TRBD2 as a possible D gene (5 bases). V was clipped by 6 bases and J by 1 base, with 19 bases between them. Germline V gene lookup returns CDR1 LNHDA and CDR2 SQIVND (reference sequence). The CDR3 consists of 17 residues. The CDR3 here is CASRSGGPWVSYNEQFF. The CDR3 DNA is TGTGCCAGTAGGAGCGGCGGGCCCTGGGTTTCCTACAATGAGCAGTTCTTC.

This clonotype occurred many times. The rearrangement uses TRBV30 and TRBJ1-5, with D hard to call. Per the germline V gene, CDR1 is GTSNPN and CDR2 is SVGIG (reference sequence). The V end lost 3 bases, the J end lost 4 bases, and 10 bases lay between the germline ends. The CDR3 runs to 13 residues. CDR3 region: CAWSPDGNQPQHF. Here the CDR3 DNA reads TGTGCCTGGAGCCCTGACGGGAATCAGCCCCAGCATTTT.

This clonotype was observed a handful of times. The chain joins TRBV24-1 to TRBJ2-7; TRBD2 agrees at 12 bases. CDR1 is KGHDR, CDR2 SFDVKD, per germline. The CDR3 consists of 15 residues. With 4 bases clipped from V and 3 bases from J, the junction kept 3 bases outside the gene matches. The CDR3 sequence is CATSDRLAGVYEQYF. As DNA, the CDR3 is TGTGCCACCAGTGACCGACTAGCGGGGGTCTACGAGCAGTACTTC.

This chain joins TRBV12-3 or TRBV12-4 and TRBJ1-1; a weak D match, TRBD1 (5 bases). This CDR3 has 12 residues. V shed 5 bases and J shed 7 bases, with 11 bases lying between them. The CDR3 reads CASSMTAFEAFF. The CDR3 nucleotides read TGTGCCAGCAGTATGACAGCTTTTGAAGCTTTCTTT.

This clonotype was seen many times. The gene calls are TRBV28 and TRBJ2-3; 13 nucleotides agree with TRBD2. V shed 2 bases and J 4 bases; nucleotides not matched to a gene: 3. The V gene's germline CDR1 is MDHEN and CDR2 SYDVKM. This CDR3 has 16 amino acids. CDR3 region: CASSLRTSGSSDTQYF. Written as DNA, the CDR3 is TGTGCCAGCAGTTTAAGGACTAGCGGGAGCTCAGATACGCAGTATTTT.

This clonotype was detected ten times or more. This chain uses TRBV20-1 with TRBJ2-7; 10 nucleotides agree with TRBD2. Germline lookup yields CDR1 DFQATT and CDR2 SNEGSKA (reference sequence). The CDR3 runs 17 residues. The ends lost 0 bases at V and 3 bases at J; junction bases unmatched: 11. CDR3 coding DNA: TGCAGTGCTAGAGATTTGTTACAGTTAGCGGGAGGCTACGAGCAGTACTTC. Amino acid sequence: CSARDLLQLAGGYEQYF.

The chain uses TRBV6-1 and TRBJ2-6; 7 positions agree with TRBD2. Losses at the gene ends were 5 bases for V and 0 bases for J; bases not matched to a gene: 7. Per the germline V gene, CDR1 is MNHNS and CDR2 is SASEGT. CDR3 length: 17 amino acids. For the CDR3, the DNA is TGTGCCAGCAGTTACGTGGGGGGGGGCTCTGGGGCCAACGTCCTGACTTTC. Encoded protein: CASSYVGGGSGANVLTF.

To note about this clonotype: With a much larger clone just one base away, this may be a read error. The rearrangement uses TRBV2 and TRBJ1-5; 9 bases fit TRBD1. The CDR3 sequence is 12 residues long. Germline CDR1 is SNHLY and CDR2 is FYNNEI. The CDR3 DNA reads as TGTGTCAGCGGACAGGGGAATCAGCCCCAGCATTTT. Translating it yields CVSGQGNQPQHF.

This clonotype came up many times. This chain links TRBV6-6 with TRBJ1-6; 7 bases align to TRBD1. Germline V gene lookup returns CDR1 MNHNY and CDR2 SVGAGI (reference sequence). The CDR3 consists of 16 residues. V gave up 0 bases and J gave up 7 bases; unmatched junction bases: 6. The CDR3 DNA reads TGTGCCAGCAGTTACTCGGAGGGGGCGCTGAATTCACCCCTCCACTTT. It translates to CASSYSEGALNSPLHF.

The sample holds many counts of this clonotype. The J gene is TRBJ2-4, the V gene TRBV11-2; D is undetermined. This CDR3 region has 15 residues. V shed 2 bases and J shed 6 bases, with 14 bases lying between them. Germline CDR1 is SGHAT and CDR2 is FQNNGV. The CDR3 region has the DNA TGTGCCAGCAGCTTATTTGAAGAGGTATTAAACATTCAGTACTTC. This translates into CASSLFEEVLNIQYF.

This chain joins TRBV13 and TRBJ2-5, with unresolved D. Trimming cost V 1 base and J 4 bases, with 10 bases left between them. The germline V gene encodes CDR1 PRHDT and CDR2 FYEKMQ (reference sequence). The CDR3 has 14 residues. The CDR3 loop reads CASSLVVSPETQYF. Here the CDR3 DNA reads TGTGCCAGCAGCTTAGTTGTGTCCCCAGAGACCCAGTACTTC.

There are many counts of this clonotype. The chain uses TRBV29-1 and TRBJ2-1, with TRBD2 matching 9 bases. The CDR3 is 17 residues long. The germline V gene has CDR1 SQVTM and CDR2 ANQGSEA. Trimming at V came to 6 bases and at J to 0 bases, leaving 12 bases not matched to a gene. CDR3 in DNA: TGCAGCGTCCTCGGACTAGCGCTTCAGAGCTCCTACAATGAGCAGTTCTTC. It specifies CSVLGLALQSSYNEQFF.

This clonotype appeared many times. V usage is TRBV7-2 and J usage is TRBJ2-1; possible D gene TRBD2, 6 bases. CDR1 is SGHTA, CDR2 FQGNSA, per germline. CDR3 length equals 15 residues. Trimming took off 3 bases at V and 3 bases at J, with 12 bases between the two ends. The CDR3 coding sequence is TGTGCCAGCAGCTTCGGGGGACGGAACTACAATGAGCAGTTCTTC. Its translation is CASSFGGRNYNEQFF.

This clonotype was seen many times. The chain combines TRBV20-1 with TRBJ1-1; a weak D match, TRBD1 (5 bases). Per the germline V gene, CDR1 is DFQATT and CDR2 is SNEGSKA (reference sequence). The CDR3 length is 13 residues. V was pared by 8 bases and J by 3 bases, with 16 bases between. Written as DNA, the CDR3 is TGCAGTTCACAGGACCAGATGGACACTGAAGCTTTCTTT. Its translation: CSSQDQMDTEAFF.

This rearrangement joins TRBV12-3 or TRBV12-4 to TRBJ2-3; the match to TRBD2 covers 10 bases. With 6 bases clipped from V and 2 bases from J, the junction kept 5 bases outside the gene matches. This CDR3 contains 15 residues. The CDR3 loop reads CASSKAGGFTDTQYF. The CDR3 DNA follows: TGTGCCAGCAGCAAAGCGGGAGGGTTCACAGATACGCAGTATTTT.

This clonotype was detected many times. J is TRBJ2-3 and V is TRBV28, with D unclear. The germline gives CDR1 MDHEN, CDR2 SYDVKM. V gave up 8 bases and J gave up 4 bases, with 16 bases separating them. The CDR3 contains 14 residues. DNA of the CDR3: TGTGCCAGCGGGAACCCACGGAATTCAGATACGCAGTATTTT. Translation gives CASGNPRNSDTQYF.

This clonotype was seen a few times. The chain's CDR3 is CSAGLAGGPYNEQFF. CDR3 nucleotides: TGCAGTGCGGGACTAGCGGGAGGACCTTACAATGAGCAGTTCTTC. The chain has TRBV20-1 and TRBJ2-1; TRBD2 agrees at 15 bases. Germline trimming cut 6 bases from V and 4 bases from J; bases unmatched to any gene: 4. The CDR3 is 15 amino acids. Germline V gene lookup returns CDR1 DFQATT and CDR2 SNEGSKA (reference sequence).

This clonotype was observed many times. The chain links TRBV7-2 to TRBJ1-4; D is ambiguous. The CDR3 is 14 amino acids. Germline CDR1 SGHTA, CDR2 FQGNSA. The V and J ends lost 5 bases and 10 bases respectively, with 17 bases between them. In DNA form, the CDR3 reads TGTGCCAGCAGCAGTACCGACCCTGTAGGAAAACTGTTTTTT. Amino acids: CASSSTDPVGKLFF.

This clonotype came up a few times. The genes are TRBV6-1 and TRBJ1-5; no clear D gene. This CDR3 region has 17 residues. Germline values: CDR1 MNHNS, CDR2 SASEGT. Trimming stripped 1 base from V and 0 bases from J, with 13 bases between. The CDR3 DNA reads TGTGCCAGCAGTGAAGGACAACTCCGATATAGCAATCAGCCCCAGCATTTT. Translated: CASSEGQLRYSNQPQHF.

This clonotype has a handful of counts. This chain links TRBV9 with TRBJ1-5; 11 bases fit TRBD1. Looked up from germline, CDR1 is SGDLS and CDR2 is YYNGEE. CDR3 length: 15 amino acids. After removal of 3 bases from V and 6 bases from J, the junction contained 5 bases not matched to a gene. In DNA, the CDR3 is TGTGCCAGCAGCGAGGGACAGGGGGGGTTTCAGCCCCAGCATTTT. Translated, it gives CASSEGQGGFQPQHF.

This clonotype was detected many times. The chain couples TRBV28 to TRBJ2-3; 12 nucleotides align to TRBD2. Germline V gene data show CDR1 as MDHEN and CDR2 as SYDVKM. Trimming cost V 3 bases and J 8 bases; bases outside gene matches: 12. This CDR3 comprises 17 residues. The CDR3 DNA reads TGTGCCAGCAGTTTTCCCCGACTAGCGGGAGAGCGGGGTACGCAGTATTTT. As protein: CASSFPRLAGERGTQYF.

At least ten counts were recorded for this clonotype. The chain has TRBV28 and TRBJ2-1; 8 bases align to TRBD2. The V gene's germline CDR1 is MDHEN and CDR2 SYDVKM. The CDR3 spans 17 residues. V shed 6 bases and J 5 bases; nucleotides not matched to a gene: 15. CDR3 amino acids: CASSPGGSGRRNNEQFF. CDR3 DNA sequence: TGTGCCAGCAGCCCAGGCGGGAGCGGGAGAAGGAACAATGAGCAGTTCTTC.